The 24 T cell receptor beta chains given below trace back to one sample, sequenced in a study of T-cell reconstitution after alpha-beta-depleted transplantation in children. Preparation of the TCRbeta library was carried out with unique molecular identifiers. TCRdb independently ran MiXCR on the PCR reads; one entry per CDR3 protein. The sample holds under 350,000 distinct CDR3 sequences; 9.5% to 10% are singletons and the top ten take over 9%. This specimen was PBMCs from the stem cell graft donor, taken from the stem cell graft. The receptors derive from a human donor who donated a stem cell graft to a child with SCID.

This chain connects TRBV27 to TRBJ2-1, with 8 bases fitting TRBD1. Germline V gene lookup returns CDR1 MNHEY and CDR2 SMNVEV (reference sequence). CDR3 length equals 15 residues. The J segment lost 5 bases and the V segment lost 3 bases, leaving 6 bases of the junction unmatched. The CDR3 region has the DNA TGTGCCAGCAGTTTGAGGACAGGGTTCCACAATGAGCAGTTCTTC. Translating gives CASSLRTGFHNEQFF.

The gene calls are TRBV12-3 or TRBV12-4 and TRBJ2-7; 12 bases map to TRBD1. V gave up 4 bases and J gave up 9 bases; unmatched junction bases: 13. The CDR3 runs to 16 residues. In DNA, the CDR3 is TGTGCCAGCAGTTCCCAGAACCCCGGGACAGGGGGCCGGCAGTACTTC. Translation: CASSSQNPGTGGRQYF.

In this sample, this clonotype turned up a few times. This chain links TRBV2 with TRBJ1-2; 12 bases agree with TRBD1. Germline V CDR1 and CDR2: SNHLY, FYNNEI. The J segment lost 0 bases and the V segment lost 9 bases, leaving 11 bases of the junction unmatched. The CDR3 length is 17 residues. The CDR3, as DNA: TGTGCCAGTACCCCCCGGGACAGGGGGCTTACTAACTATGGCTACACCTTC. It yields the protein CASTPRDRGLTNYGYTF.

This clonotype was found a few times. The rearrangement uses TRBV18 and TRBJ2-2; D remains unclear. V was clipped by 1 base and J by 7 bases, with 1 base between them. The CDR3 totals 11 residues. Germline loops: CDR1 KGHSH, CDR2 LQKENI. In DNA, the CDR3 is TGTGCCAGCTCACCACGCGGGGAGCTGTTTTTT. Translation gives CASSPRGELFF.

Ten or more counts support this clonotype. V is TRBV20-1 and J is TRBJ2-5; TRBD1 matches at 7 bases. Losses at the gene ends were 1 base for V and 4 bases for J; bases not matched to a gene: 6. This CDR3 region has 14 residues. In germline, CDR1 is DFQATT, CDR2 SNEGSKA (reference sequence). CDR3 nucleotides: TGCAGTGCTAGAGCGACAGGGCTTTTAGAGACCCAGTACTTC. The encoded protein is CSARATGLLETQYF.

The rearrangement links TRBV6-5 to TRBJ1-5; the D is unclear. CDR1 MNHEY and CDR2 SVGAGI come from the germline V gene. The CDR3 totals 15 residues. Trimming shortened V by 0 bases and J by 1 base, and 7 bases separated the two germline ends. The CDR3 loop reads CASSYSRESNQPQHF. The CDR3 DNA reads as TGTGCCAGCAGTTACTCGAGAGAGAGCAATCAGCCCCAGCATTTT.

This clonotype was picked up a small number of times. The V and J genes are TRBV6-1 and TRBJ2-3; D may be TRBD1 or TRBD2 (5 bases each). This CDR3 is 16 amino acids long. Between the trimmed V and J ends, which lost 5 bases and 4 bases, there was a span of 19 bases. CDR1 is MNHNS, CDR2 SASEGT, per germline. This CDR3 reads CASSQRGTWSADTQYF. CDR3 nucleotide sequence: TGTGCCAGCAGTCAGAGGGGAACATGGAGCGCAGATACGCAGTATTTT.

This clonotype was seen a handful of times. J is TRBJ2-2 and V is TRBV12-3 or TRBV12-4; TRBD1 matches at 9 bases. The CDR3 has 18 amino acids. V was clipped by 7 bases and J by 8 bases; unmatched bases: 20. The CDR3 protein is CASTISPNRGLLIGELFF. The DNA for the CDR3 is TGTGCCAGCACCATAAGTCCCAACAGGGGGCTTCTCATTGGGGAGCTGTTTTTT.

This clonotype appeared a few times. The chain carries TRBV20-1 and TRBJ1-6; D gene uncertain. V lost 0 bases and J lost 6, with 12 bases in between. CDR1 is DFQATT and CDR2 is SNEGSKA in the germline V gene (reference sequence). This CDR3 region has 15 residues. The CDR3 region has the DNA TGCAGTGCTAGAGAGCAGGACCTGAGTAATTCACCCCTCCACTTT. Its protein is CSAREQDLSNSPLHF.

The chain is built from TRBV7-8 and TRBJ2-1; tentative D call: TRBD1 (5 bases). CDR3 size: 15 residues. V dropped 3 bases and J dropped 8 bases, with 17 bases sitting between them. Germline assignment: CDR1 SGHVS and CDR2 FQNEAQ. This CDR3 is CASSFSGPAPDEQFF. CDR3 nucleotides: TGTGCCAGCAGCTTTTCAGGGCCGGCCCCCGATGAGCAGTTCTTC. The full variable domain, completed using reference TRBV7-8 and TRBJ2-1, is GAGVSQSPRYKVAKRGQDVALRCDPISGHVSLFWYQQALGQGPEFLTYFQNEAQLDKSGLPSDRFFAERPEGSVSTLKIQRTQQEDSAVYLCASSFSGPAPDEQFFGPGTRLTVL.

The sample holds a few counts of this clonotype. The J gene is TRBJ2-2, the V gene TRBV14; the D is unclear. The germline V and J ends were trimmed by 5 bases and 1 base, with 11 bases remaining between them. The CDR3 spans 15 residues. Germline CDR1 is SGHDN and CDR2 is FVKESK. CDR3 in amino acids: CASSLIVGNTGELFF. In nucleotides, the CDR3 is TGTGCCAGCAGCTTAATCGTAGGGAACACCGGGGAGCTGTTTTTT.

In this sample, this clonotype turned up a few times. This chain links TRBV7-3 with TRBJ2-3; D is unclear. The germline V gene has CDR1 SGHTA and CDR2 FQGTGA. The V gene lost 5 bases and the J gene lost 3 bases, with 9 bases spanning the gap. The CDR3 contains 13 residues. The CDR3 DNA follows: TGTGCCAGCAGCCCTGCGCTGACAGATACGCAGTATTTT. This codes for CASSPALTDTQYF.

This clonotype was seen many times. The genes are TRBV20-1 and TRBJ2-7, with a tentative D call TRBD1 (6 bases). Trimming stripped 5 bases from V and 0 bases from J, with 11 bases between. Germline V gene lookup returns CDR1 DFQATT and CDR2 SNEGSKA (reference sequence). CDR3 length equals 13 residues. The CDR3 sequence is CSAGSDSSYEQYF. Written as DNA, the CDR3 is TGCAGTGCTGGTTCGGACAGCTCCTACGAGCAGTACTTC.

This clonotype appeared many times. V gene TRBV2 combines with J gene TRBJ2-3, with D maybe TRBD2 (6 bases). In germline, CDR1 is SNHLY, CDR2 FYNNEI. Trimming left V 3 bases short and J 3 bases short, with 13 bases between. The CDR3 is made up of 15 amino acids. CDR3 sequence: CASSEGLPQTDTQYF. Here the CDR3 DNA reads TGTGCCAGCAGTGAGGGACTGCCTCAAACAGATACGCAGTATTTT.

CDR3 residues: CASNARVNTEAFF. The CDR3 coding sequence is TGTGCCAGCAACGCGCGGGTGAACACTGAAGCTTTCTTT. This rearrangement joins TRBV6-5 to TRBJ1-1; D unresolved. CDR3 length equals 13 residues. V was pared by 7 bases and J by 0 bases, with 9 bases between. The germline gives CDR1 MNHEY, CDR2 SVGAGI.

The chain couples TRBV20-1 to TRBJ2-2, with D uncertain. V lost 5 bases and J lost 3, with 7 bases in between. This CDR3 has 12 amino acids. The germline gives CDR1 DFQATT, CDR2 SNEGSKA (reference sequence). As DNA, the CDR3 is TGCAGTGCTTCCTCAGACACCGGGGAGCTGTTTTTT. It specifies CSASSDTGELFF.

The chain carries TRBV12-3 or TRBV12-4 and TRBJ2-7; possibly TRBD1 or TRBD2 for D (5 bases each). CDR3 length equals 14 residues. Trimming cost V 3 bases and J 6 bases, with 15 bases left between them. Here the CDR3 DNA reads TGTGCCAGCAGTTTTCGCCAGGGCGGGTCCGAGCAGTACTTC. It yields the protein CASSFRQGGSEQYF.

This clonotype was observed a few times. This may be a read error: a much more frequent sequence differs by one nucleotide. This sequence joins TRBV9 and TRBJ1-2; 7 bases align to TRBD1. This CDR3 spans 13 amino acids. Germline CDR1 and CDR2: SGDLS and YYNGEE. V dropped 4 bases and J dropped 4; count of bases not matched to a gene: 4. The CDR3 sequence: CASSPRTGYGYTF. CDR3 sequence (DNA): TGTGCCAGCAGCCCCCGGACAGGCTATGGCTACACCTTC. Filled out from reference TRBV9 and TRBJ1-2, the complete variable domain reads DSGVTQTPKHLITATGQRVTLRCSPRSGDLSVYWYQQSLDQGLQFLIQYYNGEERAKGNILERFSAQQFPDLHSELNLSSLELGDSALYFCASSPRTGYGYTFGSGTRLTVV.

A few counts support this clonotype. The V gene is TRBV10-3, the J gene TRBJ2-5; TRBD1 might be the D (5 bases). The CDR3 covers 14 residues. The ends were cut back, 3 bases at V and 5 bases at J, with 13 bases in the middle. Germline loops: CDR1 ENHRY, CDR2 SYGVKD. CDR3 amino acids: CAISDFGAGETQYF. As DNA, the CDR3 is TGTGCCATCAGTGATTTTGGGGCCGGTGAGACCCAGTACTTC.

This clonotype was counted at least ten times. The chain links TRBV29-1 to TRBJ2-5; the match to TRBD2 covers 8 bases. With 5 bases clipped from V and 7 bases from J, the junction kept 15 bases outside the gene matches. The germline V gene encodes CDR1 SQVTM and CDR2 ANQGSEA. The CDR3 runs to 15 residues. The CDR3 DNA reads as TGCAGCGTTCTCATGGCTAGCGGGCGGGAGATGACCCAGTACTTC. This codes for CSVLMASGREMTQYF.

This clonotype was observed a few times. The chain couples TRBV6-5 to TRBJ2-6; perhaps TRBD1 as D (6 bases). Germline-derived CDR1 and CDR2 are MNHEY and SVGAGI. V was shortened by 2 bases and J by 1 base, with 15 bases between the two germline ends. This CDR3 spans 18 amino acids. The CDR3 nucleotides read TGTGCCAGCAGTTACGCTCAGGGGTGGGGTTCTGGGGCCAACGTCCTGACTTTC. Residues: CASSYAQGWGSGANVLTF.

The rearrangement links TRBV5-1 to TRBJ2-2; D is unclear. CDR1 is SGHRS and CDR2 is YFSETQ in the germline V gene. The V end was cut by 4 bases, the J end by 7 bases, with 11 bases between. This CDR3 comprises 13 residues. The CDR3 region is CASSPRFYGELFF. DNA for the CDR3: TGCGCCAGCAGCCCTAGATTTTACGGGGAGCTGTTTTTT.

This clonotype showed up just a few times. The chain's CDR3 is CASSLPSSGNTIYF. The CDR3 DNA is TGTGCCAGCAGCTTACCCAGCTCTGGAAACACCATATATTTT. The V and J genes are TRBV7-8 and TRBJ1-3, with D uncertain. V dropped 2 bases and J dropped 0 bases, with 5 bases sitting between them. This CDR3 is built from 14 residues. The germline V gene has CDR1 SGHVS and CDR2 FQNEAQ.

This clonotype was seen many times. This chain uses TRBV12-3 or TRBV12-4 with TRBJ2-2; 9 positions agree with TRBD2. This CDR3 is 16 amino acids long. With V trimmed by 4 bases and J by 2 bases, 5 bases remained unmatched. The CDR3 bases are TGTGCCAGCAGTTCATTTAGCGGGGGAAACACCGGGGAGCTGTTTTTT. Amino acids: CASSSFSGGNTGELFF.